This is a list of T cell receptor beta chains from one sample in a study of blood T cells in healthy people across ages. Via MiXCR, TCRdb re-called the 5' RACE reads, giving one row per CDR3 protein. The data contain 850,000 to 950,000 distinct CDR3 sequences, 25% to 35% of them singletons. Material: blood. The receptors originated from a woman of 80 years or more in good health. The CDR3 runs from the conserved cysteine through the conserved F or W. Each record gives: CDR3 protein, CDR3 DNA, D gene, clone size, J gene, V gene. The D gene is left open where the match is weak. Only part of the rows carry a size: once, few, many, or a class if the clone is expanded.

CASSKARRQMYQETQFF TGTGCCAGCAGCAAAGCGCGGAGACAGATGTACCAAGAGACCCAGTTCTTC - - TRBJ2-1 TRBV21-1
CASSLGAGKGFF TGCGCCAGCAGCCTAGGGGCAGGGAAGGGGTTCTTC - once TRBJ2-1 TRBV5-1
CASRPTPLAGVKNIQYF TGTGCCAGCAGGCCAACACCGCTAGCGGGGGTTAAAAACATTCAGTACTTC TRBD2 - TRBJ2-4 TRBV11-2
CSARGLAPFGNEQFF TGCAGTGCTAGAGGGCTAGCTCCTTTTGGGAATGAGCAGTTCTTC - once TRBJ2-1 TRBV20-1
CASSSPGGYGNTIYF TGTGCCAGCAGCTCCCCCGGGGGCTATGGAAACACCATATATTTT - - TRBJ1-3 TRBV11-2
CAISEISGLGEAFF TGTGCCATCAGTGAAATATCGGGCTTGGGGGAAGCTTTCTTT - few TRBJ1-1 TRBV10-3
CASSPGADGTINEQFF TGTGCCAGCAGCCCCGGGGCGGACGGGACTATCAATGAGCAGTTCTTC TRBD2 many TRBJ2-1 TRBV5-5
CASRARGTGSSYNSPLHF TGTGCCAGCCGGGCACGGGGGACAGGGAGCTCCTATAATTCACCCCTCCACTTT TRBD1 - TRBJ1-6 TRBV6-2/TRBV6-3
CASSARDRILNTEAFF TGCGCCAGCAGTGCCCGGGACAGAATTTTGAACACTGAAGCTTTCTTT TRBD1 - TRBJ1-1 TRBV10-2
CASTTSVGVAYNEQFF TGTGCCAGCACCACTTCCGTAGGGGTCGCCTACAATGAGCAGTTCTTC - many TRBJ2-1 TRBV6-1
CSASPTGGARRSHEQYF TGCAGTGCTAGCCCGACAGGGGGCGCAAGGAGGTCACACGAGCAGTACTTC TRBD1 few TRBJ2-7 TRBV20-1
CASSLVAPEEQYF TGCGCCAGCAGCTTGGTGGCCCCGGAGGAGCAGTACTTC - - TRBJ2-4 TRBV5-1
CASSLAKALAGGLSSTDTQYF TGCGCCAGCAGCTTGGCCAAGGCACTAGCGGGGGGGCTCTCTAGCACAGATACGCAGTATTTT TRBD2 many TRBJ2-3 TRBV5-1
CASSRDGATNEKLFF TGTGCCAGCAGCCGGGACGGTGCAACTAATGAAAAACTGTTTTTT - few TRBJ1-4 TRBV7-2
CASSRSPGGYEQYF TGTGCCAGCAGCCGCAGTCCAGGGGGCTACGAGCAGTACTTC TRBD1 - TRBJ2-7 TRBV13
CASSLSGSPNEQFF TGTGCTAGCAGCTTAAGCGGGAGCCCCAATGAGCAGTTCTTC TRBD2 - TRBJ2-1 TRBV7-7
CASSLVGGVDEQFF TGTGCCAGCAGCTTAGTCGGCGGGGTGGATGAGCAGTTCTTC - many TRBJ2-1 TRBV7-2
CASSQDLGRNIQYF TGCGCCAGCAGCCAAGATCTGGGTCGGAACATTCAGTACTTC - many TRBJ2-4 TRBV4-3
CASSKAGTLNTGELFF TGTGCCAGCAGCAAAGCCGGGACACTTAACACCGGGGAGCTGTTTTTT - few TRBJ2-2 TRBV5-5
CASGDWGRDEQFF TGTGCCAGCGGGGATTGGGGTCGGGATGAGCAGTTCTTC - few TRBJ2-1 TRBV7-2
CASTVDGVGGGDYNEQFF TGTGCCAGCACCGTGGATGGGGTCGGCGGGGGGGATTACAATGAGCAGTTCTTC TRBD2 many TRBJ2-1 TRBV12-3/TRBV12-4
CATAGTSAYNEQFF TGTGCCACCGCAGGGACTAGCGCCTACAATGAGCAGTTCTTC TRBD2 many TRBJ2-1 TRBV6-2/TRBV6-3
CSVLTSGGHNEQFF TGCAGCGTACTGACTAGCGGGGGCCACAATGAGCAGTTCTTC TRBD2 - TRBJ2-1 TRBV29-1
CASSQDVPGQGFTDTQYF TGCGCCAGCAGCCAAGATGTGCCGGGACAGGGGTTCACAGATACGCAGTATTTT TRBD1 - TRBJ2-3 TRBV4-3
CASSKFSGPKNIQYF TGTGCCAGCAGCAAATTCTCAGGGCCCAAAAACATTCAGTACTTC - few TRBJ2-4 TRBV11-3
CASKDSSGANVLTF TGCGCCAGCAAGGACAGCTCTGGGGCCAACGTCCTGACTTTC - many TRBJ2-6 TRBV5-1
CSASIPIQTQFF TGCAGTGCTTCTATCCCTATTCAGACCCAGTTCTTC - few TRBJ2-1 TRBV20-1
CASSLGMQYEQYF TGTGCCAGCAGCTTGGGAATGCAGTATGAGCAGTACTTC - - TRBJ2-7 TRBV7-2
CASSDTGGRETQYF TGTGCCAGCTCAGACACGGGGGGAAGGGAGACCCAGTACTTC TRBD2 many TRBJ2-5 TRBV27
CASSPRAEQANIQYF TGCGCCAGCAGCCCGCGCGCAGAACAGGCAAACATTCAGTACTTC - once TRBJ2-4 TRBV5-1
CSAEKPGRKGNTEAFF TGCAGTGCTGAAAAACCGGGACGCAAAGGGAACACTGAAGCTTTCTTT - - TRBJ1-1 TRBV20-1
CASSYFPLIVNTEAFF TGTGCCAGCAGTTATTTCCCCTTGATCGTGAACACTGAAGCTTTCTTT - few TRBJ1-1 TRBV6-5
CASSYSQGLNYGYTF TGTGCCAGCAGTTACTCGCAGGGGCTCAACTATGGCTACACCTTC - many TRBJ1-2 TRBV6-2/TRBV6-3
CASSSEDGGLGQPQHF TGTGCCAGCAGTTCCGAGGACGGGGGGCTCGGTCAGCCCCAGCATTTT - once TRBJ1-5 TRBV12-3/TRBV12-4
CASMKPDEQFF TGTGCCAGCATGAAGCCCGATGAGCAGTTCTTC - many TRBJ2-1 TRBV21-1
CASSLDQYGAFF TGTGCCAGCAGCTTGGACCAGTACGGAGCTTTCTTT - - TRBJ1-1 TRBV5-4
CASSLWGPEDTQYF TGTGCCAGCAGCTTATGGGGTCCGGAAGATACGCAGTATTTT - many TRBJ2-3 TRBV11-2